These 15 T cell receptor beta chains share one sample of origin, sequenced in a study of blood T cell repertoires in COVID-19. Sequencing used immunoSEQ multiplex PCR; TCRdb keeps in-frame clones, though not all of them. The sample has roughly 670,000 clones, about 87% seen once; the top ten hold under 0.3%. Sequencing used peripheral blood. The source is a woman between 18 and 29 years old with acute or convalescent COVID-19.

This clone was counted a single time. The V gene is TRBV12-3 or TRBV12-4, the J gene TRBJ2-1; 8 bases map to TRBD1. J lost 9 bases, V lost 6 bases, and 4 bases had no gene match. This CDR3 region has 12 residues. Here the CDR3 DNA reads TGTGCCAGCAGCTATACAGGGGGTGAGCAGTTCTTC. Amino acid sequence: CASSYTGGEQFF.

In regard to this clone: Other DNA sequences within the sample encode an identical CDR3. The chain is built from TRBV11-2 and TRBJ1-2; TRBD1 matches 9 bases. Germline V CDR1 and CDR2: SGHAT, FQNNGV. The CDR3 is 14 amino acids. V shed 3 bases and J 7 bases; nucleotides not matched to a gene: 6. The CDR3 is CASSLVQGAGGYTF. In DNA, the CDR3 is TGTGCCAGCAGCTTGGTACAGGGGGCGGGTGGCTACACCTTC.

The chain uses TRBV7-6 and TRBJ1-1; D is undetermined. CDR3 size: 17 residues. V lost 0 bases to trimming and J lost 5 bases, with 19 bases between them. Germline values: CDR1 SGHVS, CDR2 FNYEAQ. The CDR3 DNA reads TGTGCCAGCAGCTTAGCGGTTTGGCGGCACCGAGGGACTGAAGCTTTCTTT. Protein: CASSLAVWRHRGTEAFF.

The V call is TRBV3-1 (or the pseudogene TRBV3-2), the J call TRBJ1-2; TRBD1 matches 7 bases. With 2 bases clipped from V and 0 bases from J, the junction kept 3 bases outside the gene matches. Germline V gives CDR1 LGHDT, CDR2 YNNKEL (reference sequence). The length of the CDR3 is 15 residues. The CDR3 DNA reads as TGTGCCAGCAGCCAAACAGGGGCGGCTAACTATGGCTACACCTTC. As protein: CASSQTGAANYGYTF.

The chain links TRBV10-2 to TRBJ1-2; 7 nucleotides agree with TRBD1. This CDR3 has 14 amino acids. With 0 bases clipped from V and 4 bases from J, the junction kept 2 bases outside the gene matches. The germline gives CDR1 WSHSY, CDR2 SAAADI. CDR3 nucleotide sequence: TGCGCCAGCAGTGAGTCGTGGGACAGCTATGGCTACACCTTC. Encoded protein: CASSESWDSYGYTF.

This sequence joins TRBV7-6 and TRBJ1-1; 8 bases line up with TRBD1. The CDR3 is 14 amino acids. Unmatched junction bases numbered 7, after V lost 4 bases and J lost 6 bases. Germline V gives CDR1 SGHVS, CDR2 FNYEAQ. Here the CDR3 DNA reads TGTGCCAGCAGCTCCGGACAGGGTCGTGCTGAAGCTTTCTTT. Translating it yields CASSSGQGRAEAFF.

J is TRBJ1-5 and V is TRBV2; maybe TRBD1 (5 bases). Germline lookup yields CDR1 SNHLY and CDR2 FYNNEI. This CDR3 contains 13 residues. With 7 bases removed from V and 4 bases from J, the gap between germline ends came to 11 bases. This CDR3 is CASIGGVNQPQHF. In DNA form, the CDR3 reads TGTGCCAGCATCGGGGGGGTGAATCAGCCCCAGCATTTT.

The gene calls are TRBV27 and TRBJ1-1; TRBD1 might be the D (6 bases). The germline V gene encodes CDR1 MNHEY and CDR2 SMNVEV (reference sequence). The CDR3 covers 14 residues. V gave up 8 bases and J gave up 10 bases, with 23 bases separating them. The CDR3: CASATEGGPLRAFF. CDR3 nucleotide sequence: TGTGCCAGCGCCACCGAGGGGGGGCCCCTAAGAGCTTTCTTT.

The V gene is TRBV12-5, the J gene TRBJ1-2; TRBD1 aligns across 9 bases. CDR1 and CDR2 (germline): LGHNT, FRNRAP. The CDR3 length is 15 residues. J was trimmed by 4 bases and V by 5 bases; bases with no gene match: 8. The CDR3 reads CASGGTGGRGYGYTF. CDR3 DNA: TGTGCTAGTGGTGGAACAGGGGGCCGGGGCTATGGCTACACCTTC. The full variable domain, its missing parts supplied by reference TRBV12-5 and TRBJ1-2, is DARVTQTPRHKVTEMGQEVTMRCQPILGHNTVFWYRQTMMQGLELLAYFRNRAPLDDSGMPKDRFSAEMPDATLATLKIQPSEPRDSAVYFCASGGTGGRGYGYTFGSGTRLTVV.

The chain is built from TRBV29-1 and TRBJ2-5, with a tentative D call TRBD1 (5 bases). Germline V gives CDR1 SQVTM, CDR2 ANQGSEA. The CDR3 is 12 residues long. V was cut by 5 bases and J by 5 bases, with 12 bases left in between. CDR3 amino acids: CSVRKAGETQYF. CDR3 DNA: TGCAGCGTTCGAAAGGCAGGGGAGACCCAGTACTTC.

V and J are TRBV27 and TRBJ1-5, with TRBD1 as a possible D gene (5 bases). This CDR3 has 13 amino acids. From germline, CDR1 is MNHEY and CDR2 SMNVEV (reference sequence). V was trimmed by 10 bases and J by 4 bases, leaving 14 bases between them. The CDR3 reads CATRPGGNQPQHF. The CDR3 DNA sequence: TGTGCCACCCGGCCGGGGGGGAATCAGCCCCAGCATTTT.

This clone was observed a single time. The sample holds other DNA sequences that translate to the same CDR3. This chain joins TRBV10-3 and TRBJ1-1, with TRBD1 identical over 7 bases. This CDR3 contains 15 residues. Unmatched junction bases numbered 2, after V lost 0 bases and J lost 1 base. CDR1 is ENHRY and CDR2 is SYGVKD in the germline V gene. CDR3 loop: CAISESYRGNTEAFF. For the CDR3, the DNA is TGTGCCATCAGTGAGTCCTACAGGGGGAACACTGAAGCTTTCTTT.

V gene TRBV20-1 combines with J gene TRBJ1-2; a possible D gene is TRBD1 (6 bases). The CDR3 is 11 amino acids. CDR1 is DFQATT and CDR2 is SNEGSKA in the germline V gene (reference sequence). Between the trimmed V and J ends, which lost 6 bases and 10 bases, there was a span of 15 bases. The CDR3 protein is CSAWDTSHYTF. DNA of the CDR3: TGCAGTGCGTGGGACACCTCACACTACACCTTC.

The chain links TRBV3-1 (or the pseudogene TRBV3-2) to TRBJ1-3; D might be TRBD1 (5 bases). The CDR3 spans 14 residues. V was pared by 2 bases and J by 0 bases, with 5 bases between. Germline values: CDR1 LGHDT, CDR2 YNNKEL (reference sequence). CDR3 sequence (DNA): TGTGCCAGCAGCCAAAGGGGCTCTGGAAACACCATATATTTT. Residues: CASSQRGSGNTIYF.

This sequence joins TRBV10-3 and TRBJ2-1; tentatively, D is TRBD1 (6 bases). This CDR3 has 15 residues. Germline CDR1 reads ENHRY; CDR2 reads SYGVKD. V was pared by 11 bases and J by 1 base, with 18 bases between. The CDR3 bases are TGTGCCGTTACCCCCGGGACAACATCCTACAATGAGCAGTTCTTC. Translation gives CAVTPGTTSYNEQFF.